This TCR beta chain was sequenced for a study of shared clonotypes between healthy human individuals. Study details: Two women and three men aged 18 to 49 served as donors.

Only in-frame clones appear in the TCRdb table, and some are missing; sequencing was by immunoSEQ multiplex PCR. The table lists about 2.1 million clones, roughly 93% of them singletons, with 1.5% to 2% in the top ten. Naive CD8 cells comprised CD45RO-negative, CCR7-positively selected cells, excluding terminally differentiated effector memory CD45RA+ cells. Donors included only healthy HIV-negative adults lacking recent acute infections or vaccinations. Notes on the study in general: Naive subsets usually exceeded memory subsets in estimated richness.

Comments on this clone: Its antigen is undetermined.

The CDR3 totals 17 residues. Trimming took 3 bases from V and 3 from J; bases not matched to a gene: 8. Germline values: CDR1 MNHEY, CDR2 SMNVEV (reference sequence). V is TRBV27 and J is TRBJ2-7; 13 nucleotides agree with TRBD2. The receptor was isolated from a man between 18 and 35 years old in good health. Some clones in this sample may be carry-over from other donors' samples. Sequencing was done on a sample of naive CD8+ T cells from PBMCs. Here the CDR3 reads CASSFSRTSGSGYEQYF. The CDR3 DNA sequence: TGTGCCAGCAGTTTCTCCAGGACTAGCGGGAGTGGCTACGAGCAGTACTTC.